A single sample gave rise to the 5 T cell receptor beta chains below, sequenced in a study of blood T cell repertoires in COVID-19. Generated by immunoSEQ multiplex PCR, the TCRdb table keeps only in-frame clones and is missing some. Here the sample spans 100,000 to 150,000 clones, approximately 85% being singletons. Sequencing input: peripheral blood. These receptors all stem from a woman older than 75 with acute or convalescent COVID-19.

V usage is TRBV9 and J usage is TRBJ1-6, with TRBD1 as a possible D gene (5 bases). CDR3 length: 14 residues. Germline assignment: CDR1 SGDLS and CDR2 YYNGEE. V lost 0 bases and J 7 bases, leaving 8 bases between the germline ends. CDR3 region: CASSVGGVNSPLHF. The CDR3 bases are TGTGCCAGCAGCGTAGGGGGGGTCAATTCACCCCTCCACTTT.

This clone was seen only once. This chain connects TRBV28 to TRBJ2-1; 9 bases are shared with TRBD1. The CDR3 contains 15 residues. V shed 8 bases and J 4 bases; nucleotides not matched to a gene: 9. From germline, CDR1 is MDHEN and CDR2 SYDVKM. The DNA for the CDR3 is TGTGCCAGCGACTCTGGGACAGGGATTTACAATGAGCAGTTCTTC. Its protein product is CASDSGTGIYNEQFF.

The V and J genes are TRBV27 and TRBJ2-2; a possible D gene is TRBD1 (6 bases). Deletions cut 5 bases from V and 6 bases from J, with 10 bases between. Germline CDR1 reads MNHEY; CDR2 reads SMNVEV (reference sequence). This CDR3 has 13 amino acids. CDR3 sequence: CASSIQGAGELFF. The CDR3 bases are TGTGCCAGCAGTATACAGGGTGCCGGGGAGCTGTTTTTT.

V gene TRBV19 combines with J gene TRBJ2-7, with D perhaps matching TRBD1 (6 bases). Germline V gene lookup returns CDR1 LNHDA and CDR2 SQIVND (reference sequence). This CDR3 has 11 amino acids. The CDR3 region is CAVAQGLKQYF. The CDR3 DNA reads TGTGCAGTCGCACAGGGCCTTAAGCAGTACTTC.

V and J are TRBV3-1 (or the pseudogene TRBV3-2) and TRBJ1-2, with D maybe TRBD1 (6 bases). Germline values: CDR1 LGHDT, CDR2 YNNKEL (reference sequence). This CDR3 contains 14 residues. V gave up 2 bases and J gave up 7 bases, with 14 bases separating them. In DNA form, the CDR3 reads TGTGCCAGCAGCCAACAACAGGGCGGGGGTGGCTACACCTTC. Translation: CASSQQQGGGGYTF.